This entry lists 20 T cell receptor beta chains sequenced from one sample in a study of identical twins (TCRdb year 2016). The library was obtained by 5' RACE. Reads for this sample came from an Illumina HiSeq 2000. TCRdb handled the public reads itself, with Q25 trimming in fastp and clone calling in MiXCR, and kept productive beta chains. Rows are combined by CDR3 protein, so each entry shows the most common genes and DNA. The sample includes about 690,000 distinct CDR3 sequences, with over 20% observed a single time. The ten largest clonotypes hold approximately 4.3% of the sample. These records were also assigned to another study, of T cells expressing NK-cell markers.

Sequenced material: PBMCs. Receptor source: a woman between 18 and 29 years old in good health.

This chain links TRBV7-6 with TRBJ1-5; 10 nucleotides align to TRBD1. This CDR3 is built from 16 residues. Germline-derived CDR1 and CDR2 are SGHVS and FNYEAQ. The J segment lost 4 bases and the V segment lost 4 bases, leaving 7 bases of the junction unmatched. The CDR3 DNA sequence: TGTGCCAGCAGCTCACAGGGGGGACAGGGGAATCAGCCCCAGCATTTT. Translating gives CASSSQGGQGNQPQHF.

The rearrangement uses TRBV11-2 and TRBJ1-1; maybe TRBD1 (6 bases). Trimming cost V 4 bases and J 1 base, with 16 bases left between them. In germline, CDR1 is SGHAT, CDR2 FQNNGV. The CDR3 covers 16 residues. The DNA of the CDR3 is TGTGCCAGCAGCTGGGGGCCGGGCGGGGCGAACACTGAAGCTTTCTTT. Residues: CASSWGPGGANTEAFF.

The chain recombines TRBV6-1 with TRBJ2-3; D not certain. This CDR3 has 13 residues. The germline V gene has CDR1 MNHNS and CDR2 SASEGT. Trimming shortened V by 8 bases and J by 4 bases, and 13 bases separated the two germline ends. The CDR3 spells CASRSMVADTQYF. The CDR3 bases are TGTGCCAGCCGCTCGATGGTCGCAGATACGCAGTATTTT.

The chain links TRBV5-1 to TRBJ2-3; D possibly corresponds to TRBD1 (6 bases). Trimming took 5 bases from V and 4 from J, leaving 14 bases between them. CDR1 is SGHRS, CDR2 YFSETQ, per germline. The CDR3 contains 14 residues. CDR3 coding DNA: TGCGCCAGCAGTCGCGGACAGCTCCCAGATACGCAGTATTTT. Residues: CASSRGQLPDTQYF.

This clonotype was seen more than once but under ten times. The CDR3 spells CSARDGTSGDEQYF. In DNA form, the CDR3 reads TGCAGTGCTAGAGACGGAACTAGCGGGGACGAGCAGTACTTC. The rearrangement joins TRBV20-1 to TRBJ2-7, with 10 bases aligning to TRBD2. In germline, CDR1 is DFQATT, CDR2 SNEGSKA (reference sequence). The length of the CDR3 is 14 residues. V was pared by 0 bases and J by 5 bases, with 4 bases of the junction left unmatched.

The table lists this clonotype with a few counts. The chain has TRBV4-3 and TRBJ2-1, with no clear D. The CDR3 covers 15 residues. Germline CDR1 and CDR2: LGHNA and YSLEER. Deletions cut 4 bases from V and 5 bases from J, with 15 bases between. For the CDR3, the DNA is TGCGCCAGCAGCCGGGCTCGGCTAGACGACAATGAGCAGTTCTTC. Protein sequence: CASSRARLDDNEQFF.

In its sample, this clonotype was seen many times. The CDR3 region has the DNA TGTGCCAGCAGTACCCCCCGGGGTGAAAGGGTGCAGTACTTC. Encoded protein: CASSTPRGERVQYF. The chain joins TRBV6-1 to TRBJ2-7; tentatively, D is TRBD2 (5 bases). Per germline, CDR1 MNHNS and CDR2 SASEGT. This CDR3 contains 14 residues. Trimming shortened V by 5 bases and J by 9 bases, and 20 bases separated the two germline ends.

The rearrangement links TRBV20-1 to TRBJ2-1; no clear D gene. V was cut by 5 bases and J by 0 bases, with 11 bases left in between. CDR3 size: 14 residues. Germline V gives CDR1 DFQATT, CDR2 SNEGSKA (reference sequence). CDR3 amino acids: CSAGPTGSYNEQFF. The CDR3 DNA reads as TGCAGTGCTGGACCAACGGGCTCCTACAATGAGCAGTTCTTC.

As DNA, the CDR3 is TGCAGTGCGAACCGGGACAGGCGTTCCTACGAGCAGTACTTC. Protein sequence: CSANRDRRSYEQYF. This chain uses TRBV20-1 with TRBJ2-7; TRBD1 aligns across 8 bases. Germline lookup yields CDR1 DFQATT and CDR2 SNEGSKA (reference sequence). J was trimmed by 1 base and V by 6 bases; bases with no gene match: 8. CDR3 length equals 14 residues.

The chain uses TRBV20-1 and TRBJ1-2; TRBD1 matches at 10 bases. CDR1 is DFQATT, CDR2 SNEGSKA, per germline (reference sequence). CDR3 size: 15 residues. With V trimmed by 6 bases and J by 3 bases, 10 bases remained unmatched. CDR3 protein: CSAPARQGADYGYTF. DNA of the CDR3: TGCAGTGCCCCGGCCCGACAGGGGGCAGACTATGGCTACACCTTC.

This clonotype was counted between two and nine times. The genes are TRBV5-1 and TRBJ2-5, with D perhaps matching TRBD2 (5 bases). V was clipped by 0 bases and J by 4 bases, with 10 bases between them. The CDR3 contains 14 residues. Per the germline V gene, CDR1 is SGHRS and CDR2 is YFSETQ. CDR3: CASSLGTGIETQYF. CDR3 coding DNA: TGCGCCAGCAGCTTGGGTACGGGAATAGAGACCCAGTACTTC.

The chain has TRBV4-3 and TRBJ2-1, with 7 bases fitting TRBD1. J was trimmed by 8 bases and V by 2 bases; bases with no gene match: 9. CDR3 size: 15 residues. Germline V gene data show CDR1 as LGHNA and CDR2 as YSLEER. The CDR3 loop reads CASSQWKGASYEQFF. The CDR3 DNA sequence: TGCGCCAGCAGCCAATGGAAGGGGGCTAGCTATGAGCAGTTCTTC.

The chain is built from TRBV6-5 and TRBJ2-3; the D gene is possibly TRBD1 (6 bases). Germline values: CDR1 MNHEY, CDR2 SVGAGI. The CDR3 extends over 12 amino acids. V lost 5 bases and J lost 8, with 11 bases in between. The CDR3 loop is CASSRDKRTQYF. As DNA, the CDR3 is TGTGCCAGCAGTAGGGACAAGCGTACGCAGTATTTT.

The sample holds many counts of this clonotype. This chain links TRBV24-1 with TRBJ2-5; D might be TRBD1 (5 bases). Looked up from germline, CDR1 is KGHDR and CDR2 is SFDVKD. Deletions cut 0 bases from V and 7 bases from J, with 5 bases between. This CDR3 is built from 12 residues. This CDR3 reads CATSDLRGTQYF. In nucleotides, the CDR3 is TGTGCCACCAGTGATTTGAGGGGGACCCAGTACTTC.

To note about this clonotype: With a much larger clone just one base away, this may be a read error. This chain joins TRBV6-2 or TRBV6-3 and TRBJ2-2; no clear D gene. Germline loops: CDR1 MNHEY, CDR2 SVGEGT. This CDR3 region has 11 residues. Trimming pared 6 bases from V and 8 bases from J, leaving 7 bases between. CDR3 DNA sequence: TGTGCCAGCAGACTTATAGGGGAGCTGTTTTTT. This gives the protein CASRLIGELFF.

This clonotype has just a few counts. V gene TRBV5-6 combines with J gene TRBJ2-3; D gene uncertain. This CDR3 region has 14 residues. The germline V gene has CDR1 SGHDT and CDR2 YYEEEE. With 6 bases removed from V and 0 bases from J, the gap between germline ends came to 11 bases. CDR3 nucleotides: TGTGCCAGCAACATACCCCCTAGCACAGATACGCAGTATTTT. It encodes CASNIPPSTDTQYF.

This clonotype has only a few counts. V is TRBV20-1 and J is TRBJ1-3; 8 bases are shared with TRBD1. Per the germline V gene, CDR1 is DFQATT and CDR2 is SNEGSKA (reference sequence). The CDR3 is made up of 14 amino acids. V lost 3 bases, J lost 0 bases, and 1 base stayed unmatched. CDR3 sequence: CSARDRASGNTIYF. The CDR3 DNA is TGCAGTGCTAGGGACAGGGCCTCTGGAAACACCATATATTTT.

This chain joins TRBV29-1 and TRBJ2-1; D unclear. From germline, CDR1 is SQVTM and CDR2 ANQGSEA. Trimming left V 4 bases short and J 4 bases short, with 11 bases between. The length of the CDR3 is 13 residues. The CDR3 sequence is CSVAERVYNEQFF. The CDR3 DNA reads as TGCAGCGTTGCGGAGCGCGTATACAATGAGCAGTTCTTC.

This clonotype was picked up many times. The chain uses TRBV7-8 and TRBJ2-1; the D is unclear. V lost 5 bases, J lost 9 bases, and 14 bases lay in between. This CDR3 contains 13 residues. Germline lookup yields CDR1 SGHVS and CDR2 FQNEAQ. The CDR3 region is CASSLFDDGEQFF. Written as DNA, the CDR3 is TGTGCCAGCAGCCTCTTTGACGACGGTGAGCAGTTCTTC. Full variable domain (missing parts from reference TRBV7-8 and TRBJ2-1): GAGVSQSPRYKVAKRGQDVALRCDPISGHVSLFWYQQALGQGPEFLTYFQNEAQLDKSGLPSDRFFAERPEGSVSTLKIQRTQQEDSAVYLCASSLFDDGEQFFGPGTRLTVL.

This clonotype was counted once. The V gene is TRBV11-2, the J gene TRBJ2-1; D is undetermined. The germline gives CDR1 SGHAT, CDR2 FQNNGV. Trimming pared 4 bases from V and 8 bases from J, leaving 15 bases between. The CDR3 runs to 14 residues. This chain's CDR3 is CASSSPEMGDEQFF. The CDR3 region has the DNA TGTGCCAGCAGCTCCCCGGAGATGGGTGATGAGCAGTTCTTC.